This T cell receptor (beta chain) comes out of a study of blood T cell repertoires in COVID-19. Of note for this clone: Other nucleotide sequences from this sample produce the same CDR3.

V dropped 0 bases and J dropped 1; count of bases not matched to a gene: 2. CDR3 length: 15 amino acids. Germline V gives CDR1 SGHRS, CDR2 YFSETQ. Data came from immunoSEQ multiplex PCR; TCRdb stores just in-frame clones and leaves some out. The table lists around 250,000 clones, 84% of them singletons. The receptor was derived from a woman aged 35 to 49 who had recovered from COVID-19. Material for sequencing was peripheral blood. The rearrangement links TRBV5-1 to TRBJ1-1; 8 bases are a match to TRBD1. The CDR3 here is CASSLGTGGNTEAFF. The CDR3 DNA sequence: TGCGCCAGCAGCTTGGGTACAGGGGGGAACACTGAAGCTTTCTTT.